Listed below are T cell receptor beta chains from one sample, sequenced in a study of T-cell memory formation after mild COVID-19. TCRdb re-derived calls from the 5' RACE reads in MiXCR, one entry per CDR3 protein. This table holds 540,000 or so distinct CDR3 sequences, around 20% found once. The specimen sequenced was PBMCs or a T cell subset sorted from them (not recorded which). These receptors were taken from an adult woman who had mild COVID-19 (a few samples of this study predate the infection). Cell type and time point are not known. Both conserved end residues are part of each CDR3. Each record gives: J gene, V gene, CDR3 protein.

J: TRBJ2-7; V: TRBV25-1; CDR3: CASRGQVSYEQYF
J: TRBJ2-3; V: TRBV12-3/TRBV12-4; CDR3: CASSSRTGPPTDTQYF
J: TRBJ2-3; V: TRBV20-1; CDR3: CSARRTSGGPDTQYF
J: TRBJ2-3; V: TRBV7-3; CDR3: CASSPEGRTDTQYF
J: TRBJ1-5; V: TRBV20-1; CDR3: CSARDLGLRPQHF
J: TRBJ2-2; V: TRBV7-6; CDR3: CASSLGGSGGTGELFF
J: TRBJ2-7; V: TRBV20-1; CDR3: CSAGGLSYEQYF
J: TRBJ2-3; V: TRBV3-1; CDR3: CASSLTQAGGRKTDTQYF
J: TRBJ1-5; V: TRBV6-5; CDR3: CASSRRTGTGGLRVQPQHF
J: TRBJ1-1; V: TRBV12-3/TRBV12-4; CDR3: CASSLSHLNTEAFF
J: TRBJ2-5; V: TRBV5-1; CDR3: CASIPGGAQETQYF
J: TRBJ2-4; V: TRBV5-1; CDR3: CASSPFQQGTKNIQYF
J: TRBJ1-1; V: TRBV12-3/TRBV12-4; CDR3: CASSPQGRGTEAFF
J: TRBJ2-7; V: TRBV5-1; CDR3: CASSLAGGWDEQYF
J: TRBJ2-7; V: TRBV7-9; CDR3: CASSLVRISHEQYF
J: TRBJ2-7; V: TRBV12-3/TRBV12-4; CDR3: CASRPTGTSYEQYF
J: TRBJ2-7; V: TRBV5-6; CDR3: CASSLLGGEQYF
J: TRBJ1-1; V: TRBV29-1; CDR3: CSVERRINLMNTEAFF
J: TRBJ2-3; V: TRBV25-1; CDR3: CASSEPFLREGPTDTQYF
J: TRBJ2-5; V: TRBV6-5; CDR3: CASSYSSGSQETQYF
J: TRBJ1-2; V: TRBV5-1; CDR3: CASSWDIAGGYTF
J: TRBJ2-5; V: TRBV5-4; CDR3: CASSLSTGAETQYF
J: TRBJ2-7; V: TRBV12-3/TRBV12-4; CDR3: CASSFRWEQYF
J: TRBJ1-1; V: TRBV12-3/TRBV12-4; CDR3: CASSLRGGRVEAFF
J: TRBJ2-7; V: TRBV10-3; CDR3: CAISGTTQTYEQYF
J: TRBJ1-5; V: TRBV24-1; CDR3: CATSDPGQGGQPQHF
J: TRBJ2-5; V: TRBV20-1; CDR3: CSARDLIQAGETQYF
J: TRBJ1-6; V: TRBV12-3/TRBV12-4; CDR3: CASSNRGMDNSPLHF
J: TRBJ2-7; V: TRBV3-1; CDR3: CASSPAGDRSYEQYF
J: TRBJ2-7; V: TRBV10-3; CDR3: CAIREELKPGTVVYEQYF
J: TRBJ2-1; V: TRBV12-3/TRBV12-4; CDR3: CASSGGGGLRNEQFF
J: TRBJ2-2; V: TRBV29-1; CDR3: CSVEVSNTGELFF